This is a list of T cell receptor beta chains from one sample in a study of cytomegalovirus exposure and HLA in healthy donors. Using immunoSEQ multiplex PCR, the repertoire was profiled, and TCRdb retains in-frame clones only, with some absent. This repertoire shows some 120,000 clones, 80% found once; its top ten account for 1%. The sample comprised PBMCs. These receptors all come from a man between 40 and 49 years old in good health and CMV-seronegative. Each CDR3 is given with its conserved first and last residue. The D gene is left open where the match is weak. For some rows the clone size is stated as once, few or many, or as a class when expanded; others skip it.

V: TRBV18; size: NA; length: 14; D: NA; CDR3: CASSPPASRYEQYF
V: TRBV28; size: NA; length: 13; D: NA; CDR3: CASSPGQNTEAFF
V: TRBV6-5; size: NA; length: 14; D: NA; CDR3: CASSPEEPTDTQYF
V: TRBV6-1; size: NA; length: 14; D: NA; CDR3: CASSEGTIFSEAFF
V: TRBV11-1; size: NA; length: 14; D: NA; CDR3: CASSLSRDTYRRFF
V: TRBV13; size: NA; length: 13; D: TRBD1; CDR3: CASSSDRGTEAFF
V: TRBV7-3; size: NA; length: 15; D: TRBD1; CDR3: CASSPGTGANYGYTF
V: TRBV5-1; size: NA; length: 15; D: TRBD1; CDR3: CASSPGQGAFYEQYF
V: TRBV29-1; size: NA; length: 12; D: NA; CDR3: CSVEGGSYGYTF
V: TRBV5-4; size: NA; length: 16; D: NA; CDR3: CASLGGPGPSNTEAFF
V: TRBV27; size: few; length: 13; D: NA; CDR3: CASSLLGGNIQYF
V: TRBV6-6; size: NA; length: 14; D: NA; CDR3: CASAQEGGNQPQHF
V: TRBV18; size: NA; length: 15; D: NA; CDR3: CASSPLRDMNTEAFF
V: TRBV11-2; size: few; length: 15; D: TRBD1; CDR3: CASSLEGTVTYEQYF
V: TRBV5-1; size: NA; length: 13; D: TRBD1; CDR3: CASRENTGDGYTF